This T cell receptor beta chain was found in a study of T cell changes during pregnancy in multiple sclerosis. Sequencing used immunoSEQ multiplex PCR; TCRdb keeps in-frame clones, though not all of them. The data contain about 77,000 clones, 89% of them singletons. The germline gives CDR1 WSHSY, CDR2 SAAADI. The CDR3 contains 14 residues. Trimming removed 7 bases from V and 3 bases from J; junction bases left unmatched: 4. This specimen consisted of peripheral blood, obtained before pregnancy. The chain carries TRBV10-2 and TRBJ1-1, with 11 bases identical to TRBD1. The TCR originated in a female donor with multiple sclerosis, enrolled in a pregnancy study. CDR3 in DNA: TGCGCCAGCAATAGGGACAGGGGGGACACTGAAGCTTTCTTT. The encoded protein is CASNRDRGDTEAFF.